This T cell receptor (beta chain) is drawn from a study of blood T cell repertoires in COVID-19. Generated by immunoSEQ multiplex PCR, the TCRdb table keeps only in-frame clones and is missing some. The repertoire includes 180,000 or so clones, around 86% of them detected once, and approximately 8% sits in the top ten. This CDR3 comprises 15 residues. CDR1 is SGDLS, CDR2 YYNGEE, per germline. V lost 4 bases to trimming and J lost 3 bases; unmatched junction nucleotides: 6. This rearrangement joins TRBV9 to TRBJ2-2; 7 bases agree with TRBD1. The sequencing input was peripheral blood. The receptor was isolated from a man aged 55 to 70 with acute or convalescent COVID-19. CDR3: CASSPTGMDTGELFF. The CDR3, as DNA: TGTGCCAGCAGCCCGACAGGGATGGACACCGGGGAGCTGTTTTTT.